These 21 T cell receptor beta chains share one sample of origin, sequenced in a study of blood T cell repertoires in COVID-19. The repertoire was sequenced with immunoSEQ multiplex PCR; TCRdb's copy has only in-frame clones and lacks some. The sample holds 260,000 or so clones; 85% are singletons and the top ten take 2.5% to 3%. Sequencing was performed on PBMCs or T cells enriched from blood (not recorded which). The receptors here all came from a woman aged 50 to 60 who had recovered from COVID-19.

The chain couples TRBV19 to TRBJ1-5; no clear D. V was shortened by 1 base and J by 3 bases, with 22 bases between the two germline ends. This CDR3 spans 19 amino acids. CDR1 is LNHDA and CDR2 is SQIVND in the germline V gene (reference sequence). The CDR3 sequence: CASSIADRLSRRTNQPQHF. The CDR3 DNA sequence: TGTGCCAGTAGTATAGCTGATCGTTTAAGCCGTCGTACCAATCAGCCCCAGCATTTT.

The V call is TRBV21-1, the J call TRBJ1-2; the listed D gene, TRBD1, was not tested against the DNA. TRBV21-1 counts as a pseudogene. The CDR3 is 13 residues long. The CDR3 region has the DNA TGTGCCAGCAGCAAGGGGCCCCTCTATGGCTACACCTTC. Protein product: CASSKGPLYGYTF.

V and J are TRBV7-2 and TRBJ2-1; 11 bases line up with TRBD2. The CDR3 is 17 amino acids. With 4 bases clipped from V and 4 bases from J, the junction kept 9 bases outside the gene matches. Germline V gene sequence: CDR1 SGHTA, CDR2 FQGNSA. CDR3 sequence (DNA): TGTGCCAGCAGCTCACCCCTAGCGGGAGGAATTTACAATGAGCAGTTCTTC. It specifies CASSSPLAGGIYNEQFF.

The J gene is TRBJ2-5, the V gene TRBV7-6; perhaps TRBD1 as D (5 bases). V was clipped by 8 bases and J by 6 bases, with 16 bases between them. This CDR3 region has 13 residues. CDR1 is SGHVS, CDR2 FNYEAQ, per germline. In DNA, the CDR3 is TGTGCCAGCTCCCCAGGGCATGGGAAGACCCAGTACTTC. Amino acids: CASSPGHGKTQYF.

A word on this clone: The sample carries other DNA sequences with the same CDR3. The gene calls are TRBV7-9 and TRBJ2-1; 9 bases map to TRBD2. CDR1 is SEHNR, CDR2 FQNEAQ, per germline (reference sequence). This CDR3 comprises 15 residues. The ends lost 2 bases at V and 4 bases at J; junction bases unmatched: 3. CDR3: CASSLRRGGYNEQFF. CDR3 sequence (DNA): TGTGCCAGCAGCTTAAGGCGGGGGGGTTACAATGAGCAGTTCTTC.

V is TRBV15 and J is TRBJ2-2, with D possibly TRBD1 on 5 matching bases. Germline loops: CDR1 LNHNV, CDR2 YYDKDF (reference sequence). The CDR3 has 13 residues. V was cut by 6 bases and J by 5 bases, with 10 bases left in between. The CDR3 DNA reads TGTGCCACCAGGCTTTCAGGGACCGGGGAGCTGTTTTTT. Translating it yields CATRLSGTGELFF.

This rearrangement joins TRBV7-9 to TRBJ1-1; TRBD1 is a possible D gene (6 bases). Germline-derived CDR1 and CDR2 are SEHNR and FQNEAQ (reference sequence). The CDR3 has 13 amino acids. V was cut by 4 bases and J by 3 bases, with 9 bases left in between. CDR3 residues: CASSYNRDTEAFF. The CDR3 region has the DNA TGTGCCAGCAGCTACAACAGGGACACTGAAGCTTTCTTT.

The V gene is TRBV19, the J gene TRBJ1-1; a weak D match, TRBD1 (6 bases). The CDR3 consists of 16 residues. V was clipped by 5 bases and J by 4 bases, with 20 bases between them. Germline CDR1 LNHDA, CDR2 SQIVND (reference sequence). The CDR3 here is CASSPQQGRGGTEAFF. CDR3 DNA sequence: TGTGCCAGTAGTCCTCAACAGGGACGAGGGGGCACTGAAGCTTTCTTT.

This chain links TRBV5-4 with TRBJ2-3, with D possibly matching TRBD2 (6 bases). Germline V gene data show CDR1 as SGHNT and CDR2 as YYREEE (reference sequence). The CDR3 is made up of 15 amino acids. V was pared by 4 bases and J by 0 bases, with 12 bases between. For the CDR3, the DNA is TGTGCCAGCAGCGAAGGCGGGGCAAGCACAGATACGCAGTATTTT. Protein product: CASSEGGASTDTQYF.

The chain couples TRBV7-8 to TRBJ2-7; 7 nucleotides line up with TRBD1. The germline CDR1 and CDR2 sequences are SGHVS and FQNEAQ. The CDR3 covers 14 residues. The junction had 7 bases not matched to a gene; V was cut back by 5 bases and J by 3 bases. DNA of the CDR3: TGTGCCAGCAGCCCGGGACAGAGAAACTACGAGCAGTACTTC. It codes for CASSPGQRNYEQYF.

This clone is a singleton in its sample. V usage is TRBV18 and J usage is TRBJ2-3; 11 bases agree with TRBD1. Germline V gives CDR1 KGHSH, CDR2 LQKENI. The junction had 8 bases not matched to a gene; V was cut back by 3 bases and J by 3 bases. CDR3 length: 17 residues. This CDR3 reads CASSPSARDRGTDTQYF. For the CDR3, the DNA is TGTGCCAGCTCACCTTCCGCCCGGGACAGGGGGACAGATACGCAGTATTTT.

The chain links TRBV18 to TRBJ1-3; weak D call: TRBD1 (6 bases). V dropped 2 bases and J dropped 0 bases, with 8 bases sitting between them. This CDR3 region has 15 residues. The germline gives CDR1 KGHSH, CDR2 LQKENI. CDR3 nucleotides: TGTGCCAGCTCACCAGCAGGGGTCTCTGGAAACACCATATATTTT. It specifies CASSPAGVSGNTIYF.

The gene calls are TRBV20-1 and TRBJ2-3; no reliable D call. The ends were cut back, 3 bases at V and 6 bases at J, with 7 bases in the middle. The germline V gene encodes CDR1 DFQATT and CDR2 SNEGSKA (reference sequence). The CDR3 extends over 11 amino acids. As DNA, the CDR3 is TGCAGTGCTAGCAATTTCGATACGCAGTATTTT. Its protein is CSASNFDTQYF.

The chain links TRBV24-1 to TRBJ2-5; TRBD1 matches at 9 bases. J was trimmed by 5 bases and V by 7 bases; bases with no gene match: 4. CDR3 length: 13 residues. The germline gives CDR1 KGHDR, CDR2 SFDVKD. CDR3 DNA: TGTGCCACCAGCCTGACAGGGGGTGAGACCCAGTACTTC. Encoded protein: CATSLTGGETQYF.

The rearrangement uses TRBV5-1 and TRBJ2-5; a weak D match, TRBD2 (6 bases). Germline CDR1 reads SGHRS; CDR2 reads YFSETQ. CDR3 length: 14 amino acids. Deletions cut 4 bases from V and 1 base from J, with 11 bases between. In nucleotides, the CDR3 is TGCGCCAGCAGCGGAGGGGATCCCCAAGAGACCCAGTACTTC. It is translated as CASSGGDPQETQYF. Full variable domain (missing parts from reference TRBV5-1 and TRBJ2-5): KAGVTQTPRYLIKTRGQQVTLSCSPISGHRSVSWYQQTPGQGLQFLFEYFSETQRNKGNFPGRFSGRQFSNSRSEMNVSTLELGDSALYLCASSGGDPQETQYFGPGTRLLVL.

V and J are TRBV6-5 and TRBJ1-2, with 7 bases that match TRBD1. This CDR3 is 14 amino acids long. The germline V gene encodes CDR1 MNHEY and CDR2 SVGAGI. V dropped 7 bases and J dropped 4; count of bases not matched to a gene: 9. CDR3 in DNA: TGTGCCAGCATTCGGGACAGTAGTGTCTATGGCTACACCTTC. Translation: CASIRDSSVYGYTF.

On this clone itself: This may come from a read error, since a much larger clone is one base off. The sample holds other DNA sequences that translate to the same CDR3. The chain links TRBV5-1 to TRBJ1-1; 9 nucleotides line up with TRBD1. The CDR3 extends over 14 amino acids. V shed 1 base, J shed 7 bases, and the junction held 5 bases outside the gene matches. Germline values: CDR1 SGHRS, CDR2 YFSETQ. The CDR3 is CASSLTGGLVEAFF. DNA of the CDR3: TGCGCCAGCAGCTTGACAGGGGGCCTGGTTGAAGCTTTCTTT. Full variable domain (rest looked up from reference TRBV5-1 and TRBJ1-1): KAGVTQTPRYLIKTRGQQVTLSCSPISGHRSVSWYQQTPGQGLQFLFEYFSETQRNKGNFPGRFSGRQFSNSRSEMNVSTLELGDSALYLCASSLTGGLVEAFFGQGTRLTVV.

DNA of the CDR3: TGTGCCAGCAGTTACTCGTCGGGTTCCTATAATTCACCCCTCCACTTT. Its translation: CASSYSSGSYNSPLHF. V usage is TRBV6-5 and J usage is TRBJ1-6; no clear D gene. CDR1 and CDR2 from the germline V gene are MNHEY and SVGAGI. V was pared by 0 bases and J by 1 base, with 7 bases between. CDR3 length equals 16 residues.

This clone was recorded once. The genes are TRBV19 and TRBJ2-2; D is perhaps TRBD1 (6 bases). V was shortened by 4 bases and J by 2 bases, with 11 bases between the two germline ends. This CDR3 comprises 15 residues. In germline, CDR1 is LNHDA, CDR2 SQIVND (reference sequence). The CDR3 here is CASSTQTGNTGELFF. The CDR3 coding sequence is TGTGCCAGTAGTACCCAGACAGGCAACACCGGGGAGCTGTTTTTT.

As DNA, the CDR3 is TGTGCCAGCTCACCGCGGGACAGTTACCCCTACGAGCAGTACTTC. This gives the protein CASSPRDSYPYEQYF. The chain is built from TRBV18 and TRBJ2-7, with a weak D call TRBD1 (7 bases). The CDR3 is 15 residues long. CDR1 and CDR2 from the germline V gene are KGHSH and LQKENI. Between the trimmed V and J ends, which lost 3 bases and 2 bases, there was a span of 14 bases.

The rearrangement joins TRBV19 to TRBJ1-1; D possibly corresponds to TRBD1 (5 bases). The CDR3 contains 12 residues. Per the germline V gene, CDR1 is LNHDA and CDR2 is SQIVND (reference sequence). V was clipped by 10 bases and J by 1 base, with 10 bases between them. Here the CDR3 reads CATRTRNTEAFF. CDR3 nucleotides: TGTGCCACCAGGACAAGGAACACTGAAGCTTTCTTT.